The 5 T cell receptor beta chains below all came from one sample that was sequenced in a study of T cells in Graves' hyperthyroidism and ophthalmopathy (dated by TCRdb to the late 2010s). Libraries were built with multiplex PCR. The sequencer was an Illumina HiSeq 2000. TCR beta CDR3 regions were amplified from RNA transcripts. The first round of RT-PCR for the TCR CDR3 was performed with the HTBI primer set and the Qiagen OneStep RT-PCR kit. TCRdb reanalyzed the raw reads on its own, using fastp at Q25 for trimming and MiXCR for clone calling, and kept in-frame beta chains. CDR3 protein sequences are deduplicated, and each keeps its most common genes and DNA. This sample lists around 350,000 distinct CDR3 sequences; about 19% were detected once. The top ten clones comprise 3.7% of the sample. The sequenced material came from blood. These receptors were obtained from a woman aged 18-29 years with Graves' hyperthyroidism.

This clonotype was counted only a few times. The rearrangement uses TRBV2 and TRBJ2-4; D perhaps matches TRBD1 (6 bases). CDR3 size: 14 residues. Germline CDR1 SNHLY, CDR2 FYNNEI. V gave up 10 bases and J gave up 5 bases, with 18 bases separating them. CDR3 protein: CANRAGRNENIQYF. The CDR3 nucleotides read TGTGCCAACAGGGCGGGCAGGAACGAAAACATTCAGTACTTC.

This rearrangement joins TRBV12-3 or TRBV12-4 to TRBJ2-2; TRBD2 is a possible D gene (5 bases). Trimming pared 2 bases from V and 7 bases from J, leaving 11 bases between. The CDR3 contains 14 residues. The chain's CDR3 is CASSLSGMGGELFF. The CDR3 nucleotides read TGTGCCAGCAGTTTATCGGGGATGGGCGGGGAGCTGTTTTTT.

The chain links TRBV15 to TRBJ2-5, with 7 bases identical to TRBD1. The CDR3 is 12 residues long. Unmatched junction bases numbered 7, after V lost 8 bases and J lost 7 bases. The germline V gene encodes CDR1 LNHNV and CDR2 YYDKDF (reference sequence). The CDR3 region has the DNA TGTGCCACCGCGACAGGGTCCGGGACCCAGTACTTC. It yields the protein CATATGSGTQYF.

The sample holds many counts of this clonotype. The chain has TRBV6-1 and TRBJ2-7; D not resolved. V was cut by 1 base and J by 5 bases, with 9 bases left in between. This CDR3 is built from 13 residues. Germline V lookup: CDR1 MNHNS, CDR2 SASEGT. For the CDR3, the DNA is TGTGCCAGCAGTGAAGTCAGAAGGCACGAGCAGTACTTC. Its translation: CASSEVRRHEQYF.

This clonotype was seen many times. CDR3 DNA: TGTGCCAGCAGCCATCGACCGATCACTGAAGCTTTCTTT. Its protein is CASSHRPITEAFF. The genes are TRBV3-1 and TRBJ1-1, with D unresolved. The V end was cut by 3 bases, the J end by 4 bases, with 9 bases between. Germline V gene lookup returns CDR1 LGHDT and CDR2 YNNKEL (reference sequence). This CDR3 is built from 13 residues.